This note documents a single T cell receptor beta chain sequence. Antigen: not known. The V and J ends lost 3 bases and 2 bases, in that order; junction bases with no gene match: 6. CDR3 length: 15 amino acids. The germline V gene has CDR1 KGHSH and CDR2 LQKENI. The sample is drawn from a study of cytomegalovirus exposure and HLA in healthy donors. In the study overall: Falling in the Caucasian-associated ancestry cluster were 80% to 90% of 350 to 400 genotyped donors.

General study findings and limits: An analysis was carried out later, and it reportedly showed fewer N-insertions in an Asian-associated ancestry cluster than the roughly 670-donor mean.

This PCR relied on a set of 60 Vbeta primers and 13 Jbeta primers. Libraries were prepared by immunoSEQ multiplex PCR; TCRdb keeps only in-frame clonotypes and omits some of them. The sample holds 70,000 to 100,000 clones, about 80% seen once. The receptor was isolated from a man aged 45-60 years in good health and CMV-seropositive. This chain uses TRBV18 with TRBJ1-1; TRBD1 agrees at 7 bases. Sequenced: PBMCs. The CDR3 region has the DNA TGTGCCAGCTCACCCGGGGACAGCTTAAACACTGAAGCTTTCTTT. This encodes CASSPGDSLNTEAFF.